The clone carrying this TCR beta chain was observed many times. No antigen is known for it. The data are from a study of T-cell reconstitution after alpha-beta-depleted transplantation in children. The TCRbeta library incorporated unique molecular identifiers. From the PCR reads, TCRdb called clonotypes with MiXCR, one entry per CDR3 protein. The sample contains 500,000 to 650,000 distinct CDR3 sequences, more than 9.5% of which appear only once. General study results and limits: Surviving thymic progenitors and recipient T cells were the source of high TCRbeta diversity at day 60 in some patients. Newly made T cells mostly supplied T-cell counts and diversity one year after transplant.

Here the sequenced sample was PBMCs, mostly from graft donor cells, taken 180 days after TCRalphabeta/CD19-depleted stem cell transplant. The sequence derives from a female patient between 2 and 15 years old who had a stem cell transplant for aplastic anemia, so the T cells may come from the graft donor.

The CDR3 reads CSARLRDRGNNQPQHF. CDR3 sequence (DNA): TGCAGTGCTAGGTTAAGGGACAGGGGCAACAATCAGCCCCAGCATTTT. This chain links TRBV20-1 with TRBJ1-5; 10 bases fit TRBD1. CDR3 length: 16 residues. Trimming took 3 bases from V and 3 from J; bases not matched to a gene: 8. The germline CDR1 and CDR2 sequences are DFQATT and SNEGSKA (reference sequence).